Following are 2 T cell receptor beta chains from one sample sequenced in a study of shared clonotypes between healthy human individuals. Only CD45RO-negative cells positively selected for CCR7 counted as naive CD8 cells, so terminally differentiated effector memory CD45RA+ cells were excluded. The method was immunoSEQ multiplex PCR; TCRdb's version includes in-frame clones alone and lacks a portion of them. Among roughly 590,000 clones listed, about 95% were seen once. The sample was naive CD8+ T cells sorted from blood. Receptors were obtained from a woman younger than 45 in good health.

This chain links TRBV5-4 with TRBJ2-5, with unresolved D. The end of the DNA aligns better with TRBJ2-7, so the J call may be wrong. The V gene's germline CDR1 is SGHNT and CDR2 YYREEE (reference sequence). The CDR3 has 15 amino acids. The CDR3 nucleotides read TGTGCCAGCAGCTTGGGTGAACGGAGCTCCTACGAGCAGTACTTC. This encodes CASSLGERSSYEQYF.

The rearrangement uses TRBV7-8 and TRBJ2-1; TRBD2 matches at 7 bases. In germline, CDR1 is SGHVS, CDR2 FQNEAQ. Trimming cost V 4 bases and J 8 bases; bases outside gene matches: 11. The CDR3 consists of 15 residues. The CDR3 protein is CASSSAGEIVYEQFF. CDR3 DNA: TGTGCCAGCAGCTCGGCGGGGGAGATAGTATATGAGCAGTTCTTC.